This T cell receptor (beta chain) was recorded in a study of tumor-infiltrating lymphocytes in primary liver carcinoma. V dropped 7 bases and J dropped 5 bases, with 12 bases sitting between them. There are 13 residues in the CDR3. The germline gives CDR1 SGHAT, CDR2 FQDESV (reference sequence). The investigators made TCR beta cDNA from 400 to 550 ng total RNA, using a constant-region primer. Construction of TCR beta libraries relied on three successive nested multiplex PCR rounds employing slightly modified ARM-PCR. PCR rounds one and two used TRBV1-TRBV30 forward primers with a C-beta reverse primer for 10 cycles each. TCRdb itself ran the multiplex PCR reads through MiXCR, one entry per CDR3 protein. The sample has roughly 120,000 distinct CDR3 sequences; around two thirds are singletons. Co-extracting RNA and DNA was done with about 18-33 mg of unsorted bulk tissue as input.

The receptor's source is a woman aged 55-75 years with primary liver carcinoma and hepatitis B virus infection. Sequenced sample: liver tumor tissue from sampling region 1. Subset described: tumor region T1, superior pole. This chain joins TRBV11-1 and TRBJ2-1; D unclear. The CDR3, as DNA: TGTGCCAGCAACTTCTGGACCGACAATGAGCAGTTCTTC. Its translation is CASNFWTDNEQFF.